The rows below give T cell receptor beta chains drawn from one sample of a study of T-cell reconstitution after alpha-beta-depleted transplantation in children. TCRdb passed the PCR reads through MiXCR, listing each CDR3 protein once. The sample carries roughly 500,000 distinct CDR3 sequences, 32% recorded once. The sample consisted of PBMCs from the stem cell graft donor, taken from the stem cell graft. The receptors derive from a human donor who donated a stem cell graft to a child with aplastic anemia. Each CDR3 is given with its conserved first and last residue. Fields, in order: V gene, J gene, D gene, CDR3 protein. The D gene is left open where the match is weak.

TRBV6-5	TRBJ1-5	-	CASSYGGPGQPQHF
TRBV4-3	TRBJ1-2	-	CASSQGWPMRYGYTF
TRBV28	TRBJ2-1	-	CATNDLQGYSYNEQFF
TRBV30	TRBJ1-6	-	CAWGRGRNSPLHF
TRBV9	TRBJ1-6	-	CASGEGTRSPLHF
TRBV7-9	TRBJ2-3	-	CASRDVGTDTQYF
TRBV30	TRBJ1-2	-	CAWINLSGFGYTF
TRBV5-1	TRBJ1-2	TRBD1	CASSLGQGISGGYTF
TRBV29-1	TRBJ2-7	TRBD2	CSVELSGSRYEQYF
TRBV20-1	TRBJ1-2	TRBD1	CSARSTGTDYGYTF
TRBV4-3	TRBJ1-1	-	CASSQDDRYTEAFF
TRBV7-3	TRBJ2-3	-	CASSHSPGPNTDTQYF
TRBV27	TRBJ1-5	-	CASSYQGGSGQPQHF
TRBV20-1	TRBJ2-1	TRBD2	CSARDPLAGGPYEQFF
TRBV19	TRBJ1-5	-	CASSYQQGPNQPQHF
TRBV6-5	TRBJ2-6	-	CASSSRRSSGANVLTF
TRBV29-1	TRBJ2-5	-	CSVDSSQETQYF
TRBV6-2/TRBV6-3	TRBJ2-7	TRBD1	CASSPGTALYEQYF
TRBV2	TRBJ2-3	-	CASSLLPADTQYF
TRBV20-1	TRBJ2-2	-	CSARDRAGKVGELFF
TRBV28	TRBJ2-7	-	CASSLGTTYEQYF
TRBV4-2	TRBJ1-4	-	CASSQNYGSTGEKLFF
TRBV4-3	TRBJ2-3	TRBD2	CASSQDQREGRGDTQYF
TRBV20-1	TRBJ1-2	-	CSASPVGLYGYTF
TRBV7-2	TRBJ2-3	-	CASSLAASNRGDTQYF
TRBV5-6	TRBJ2-1	-	CASRRQGRLNEQFF
TRBV25-1	TRBJ1-5	-	CASSDRTFGQPQHF
TRBV4-2	TRBJ1-1	-	CASSQETAPRGTEAFF
TRBV5-4	TRBJ1-1	-	CASSYLYETGTPGAEAFF
TRBV28	TRBJ1-5	TRBD1	CASNEGGTNQPQHF